The present T cell receptor beta chain was sequenced within a study of shared clonotypes between healthy human individuals. Sequencing used immunoSEQ multiplex PCR; TCRdb keeps in-frame clones, though not all of them. The sample has around 1.9 million clones; 85% to 95% are singletons. Concerning this clone: The same CDR3 also results from other DNA sequences found in this sample.

The naive CD8 fraction comprised CD45RO-negative cells positively selected for CCR7 and excluded terminally differentiated effector memory CD45RA+ cells. Healthy and HIV-negative, the adult donors had no recent acute infections or vaccinations. The CDR3 is 14 residues long. Germline V gene lookup returns CDR1 MNHEY and CDR2 SVGAGI. V lost 2 bases to trimming and J lost 3 bases, with 11 bases between them. This receptor was taken from a man younger than 30 in good health. Some clones in this sample may be carry-over from other donors' samples. Sequencing was carried out using naive CD8+ T cells from PBMCs. V gene TRBV6-5 combines with J gene TRBJ2-7, with D perhaps assigned TRBD1 or TRBD2 (5 bases each). CDR3 in amino acids: CASSYGGPSYEQYF. The CDR3 DNA reads as TGTGCCAGCAGTTACGGGGGACCGAGCTACGAGCAGTACTTC.